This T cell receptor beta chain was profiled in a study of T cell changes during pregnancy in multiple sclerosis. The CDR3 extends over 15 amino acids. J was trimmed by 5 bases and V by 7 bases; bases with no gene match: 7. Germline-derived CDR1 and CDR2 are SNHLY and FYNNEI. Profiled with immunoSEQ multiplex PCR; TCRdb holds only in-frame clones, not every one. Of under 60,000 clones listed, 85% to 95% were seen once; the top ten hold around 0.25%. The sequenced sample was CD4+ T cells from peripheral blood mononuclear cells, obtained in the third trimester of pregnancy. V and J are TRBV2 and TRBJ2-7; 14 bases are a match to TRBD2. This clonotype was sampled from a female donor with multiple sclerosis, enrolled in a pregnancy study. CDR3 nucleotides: TGTGCCAGCAAGCGACTAGCGGGGGGGCCGGACGAGCAGTACTTC. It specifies CASKRLAGGPDEQYF.